These 32 T cell receptor beta chains were sequenced from one sample in a study of circulating and synovial CD4+ cells in juvenile arthritis. Assay: immunoSEQ multiplex PCR; the TCRdb copy retains only in-frame clones and omits some. The sample gives roughly 2,200 clones, 91% of which show up once; more than 1.5% is in the top ten. The sample was HLA-DR+ CD4+ T cells from blood. Subset defined: circulating pathogenic-like lymphocytes, sorted as HLA-DR+CD14-CD3+CD4+CD25low/- blood T cells. These receptor sequences come from a human donor with juvenile idiopathic arthritis.

V is TRBV7-2 and J is TRBJ1-3; no firm D call. The CDR3 has 13 amino acids. V was cut by 3 bases and J by 4 bases, with 7 bases left in between. The V gene's germline CDR1 is SGHTA and CDR2 FQGNSA. DNA for the CDR3: TGTGCCAGCAGCTTGAATCGGGGAAACACCATATATTTT. Amino acids: CASSLNRGNTIYF. The full variable domain, with the rest looked up from reference TRBV7-2 and TRBJ1-3, is GAGVSQSPSNKVTEKGKDVELRCDPISGHTALYWYRQSLGQGLEFLIYFQGNSAPDKSGLPSDRFSAERTGGSVSTLTIQRTQQEDSAVYLCASSLNRGNTIYFGEGSWLTVV.

Remarks on this clone: At one end, the junction sequence differs from germline, possibly due to a read error. Other DNA sequences in the same sample also yield this CDR3. The chain has TRBV30 and TRBJ1-6, with a possible D match to TRBD1 (5 bases). Germline CDR1 GTSNPN, CDR2 SVGIG (reference sequence). The CDR3 loop spans 13 amino acids. CDR3 loop: CAWSLWGDSPLHF. The CDR3 DNA reads TGTGCCTGGAGCCTCTGGGGGGATTCCCCCCTCCACTTT.

This chain connects TRBV5-1 to TRBJ2-1; a possible D gene is TRBD1 (6 bases). The CDR3 extends over 14 amino acids. In germline, CDR1 is SGHRS, CDR2 YFSETQ. V shed 5 bases and J shed 4 bases, with 13 bases lying between them. CDR3 residues: CASSLGGVYNEQFF. CDR3 DNA sequence: TGCGCCAGCAGTTTAGGGGGTGTATACAATGAGCAGTTCTTC.

V and J are TRBV7-6 and TRBJ1-2; 10 bases agree with TRBD1. Germline CDR1 and CDR2: SGHVS and FNYEAQ. V shed 5 bases, J shed 6 bases, and the junction held 6 bases outside the gene matches. CDR3 size: 14 residues. The CDR3 loop is CASSAPGTGDGYTF. The CDR3 region has the DNA TGTGCCAGCAGCGCCCCCGGGACAGGGGATGGCTACACCTTC.

In its sample, this clone was seen once. V and J are TRBV10-3 and TRBJ2-1; TRBD2 is a possible D gene (6 bases). V was clipped by 11 bases and J by 5 bases, with 13 bases between them. In germline, CDR1 is ENHRY, CDR2 SYGVKD. The CDR3 covers 12 residues. DNA of the CDR3: TGTGCCCTCGGTGGCGGGGACAATGAGCAGTTCTTC. It yields the protein CALGGGDNEQFF.

This clone was recorded once. The V gene is TRBV29-1, the J gene TRBJ2-2, with 9 bases fitting TRBD1. Germline values: CDR1 SQVTM, CDR2 ANQGSEA. This CDR3 region has 15 residues. Trimming at V came to 3 bases and at J to 4 bases, leaving 6 bases not matched to a gene. Written as DNA, the CDR3 is TGCAGCGTTGATCCGGGACAGGGAGCCACCGGGGAGCTGTTTTTT. This encodes CSVDPGQGATGELFF.

The J gene is TRBJ2-5, the V gene TRBV18; 8 bases are a match to TRBD1. The ends lost 5 bases at V and 5 bases at J; junction bases unmatched: 4. The CDR3 is 13 residues long. Germline V gene lookup returns CDR1 KGHSH and CDR2 LQKENI. This chain's CDR3 is CASSSRGLETQYF. As DNA, the CDR3 is TGTGCCAGCTCATCCAGGGGGCTGGAGACCCAGTACTTC.

This clone was observed a handful of times. The V and J genes are TRBV5-1 and TRBJ1-3; 7 bases align to TRBD1. This CDR3 has 15 residues. Germline assignment: CDR1 SGHRS and CDR2 YFSETQ. Unmatched junction bases numbered 4, after V lost 0 bases and J lost 4 bases. In DNA form, the CDR3 reads TGCGCCAGCAGCTTGGGGGGACAGCAAGGAAACACCATATATTTT. This encodes CASSLGGQQGNTIYF.

The chain carries TRBV19 and TRBJ2-7, with 12 bases aligning to TRBD2. The germline CDR1 and CDR2 sequences are LNHDA and SQIVND (reference sequence). V shed 7 bases and J 3 bases; nucleotides not matched to a gene: 16. The CDR3 has 18 residues. CDR3 residues: CASIILRGRLAGVYEQYF. The CDR3 nucleotides read TGTGCCAGTATCATCCTCAGGGGGAGACTAGCGGGAGTCTACGAGCAGTACTTC. Variable domain in full (rest from reference TRBV19 and TRBJ2-7): DGGITQSPKYLFRKEGQNVTLSCEQNLNHDAMYWYRQDPGQGLRLIYYSQIVNDFQKGDIAEGYSVSREKKESFPLTVTSAQKNPTAFYLCASIILRGRLAGVYEQYFGPGTRLTVT.

The rearrangement links TRBV27 to TRBJ1-6, with 8 bases fitting TRBD1. Trimming removed 7 bases from V and 7 bases from J; junction bases left unmatched: 9. CDR1 MNHEY and CDR2 SMNVEV come from the germline V gene (reference sequence). The CDR3 consists of 15 residues. Here the CDR3 DNA reads TGTGCCAGCATGGGCCTCGGGACAGGAAATTCACCCCTCCACTTT. It is translated as CASMGLGTGNSPLHF.

V usage is TRBV2 and J usage is TRBJ2-7, with D perhaps matching TRBD1 (6 bases). V dropped 2 bases and J dropped 4 bases, with 15 bases sitting between them. The CDR3 is 15 residues long. Germline CDR1 is SNHLY and CDR2 is FYNNEI. CDR3 protein: CASSESGRGRYEQYF. The CDR3 nucleotides are TGTGCCAGCAGTGAATCGGGCAGGGGCCGTTACGAGCAGTACTTC.

The rearrangement joins TRBV19 to TRBJ2-6; D perhaps matches TRBD2 (5 bases). The length of the CDR3 is 13 residues. Germline V gene data show CDR1 as LNHDA and CDR2 as SQIVND (reference sequence). Trimming took 8 bases from V and 0 from J, leaving 5 bases between them. CDR3: CASAGSGANVLTF. CDR3 bases: TGTGCCAGTGCGGGCTCTGGGGCCAACGTCCTGACTTTC.

The CDR3 region has the DNA TGTGCCAGCAGCCCAAATTTTGCAACTAATGAAAAACTGTTTTTT. Translating it yields CASSPNFATNEKLFF. V is TRBV7-9 and J is TRBJ1-4, with no clear D. V was trimmed by 5 bases and J by 0 bases, leaving 10 bases between them. This CDR3 is 15 amino acids long. Germline-derived CDR1 and CDR2 are SEHNR and FQNEAQ (reference sequence).

The CDR3 protein is CASSQEPGQGRYEQYF. The CDR3 region has the DNA TGCGCCAGCAGCCAAGAACCGGGACAGGGGCGTTACGAGCAGTACTTC. V gene TRBV4-1 combines with J gene TRBJ2-7, with TRBD1 identical over 10 bases. With V trimmed by 0 bases and J by 4 bases, 6 bases remained unmatched. The V gene's germline CDR1 is MGHRA and CDR2 YSYEKL. The CDR3 is made up of 16 amino acids.

The chain links TRBV6-6 to TRBJ2-1, with 9 positions matching TRBD2. The V gene's germline CDR1 is MNHNY and CDR2 SVGAGI (reference sequence). J gave up 8 bases and V 4 bases, and 9 bases lay outside the gene matches. This CDR3 region has 15 residues. CDR3 nucleotide sequence: TGTGCCAGCAGTTCGACTAGCGGCCTGAGCGATGAGCAGTTCTTC. Protein: CASSSTSGLSDEQFF.

The V gene is TRBV4-1, the J gene TRBJ2-5; possibly TRBD1 for D (5 bases). Trimming left V 1 base short and J 4 bases short, with 19 bases between. The CDR3 is 17 amino acids. Germline V gene data show CDR1 as MGHRA and CDR2 as YSYEKL. Here the CDR3 DNA reads TGCGCCAGCAGCCAAGGGAGTGGGGCAGGGCCCCTAGAGACCCAGTACTTC. Its translation: CASSQGSGAGPLETQYF.

The CDR3 region is CASSGQGSYGYTF. DNA for the CDR3: TGTGCCAGCAGCGGACAGGGGTCCTATGGCTACACCTTC. The rearrangement joins TRBV7-2 to TRBJ1-2; TRBD1 matches 9 bases. The junction had 2 bases not matched to a gene; V was cut back by 5 bases and J by 4 bases. This CDR3 comprises 13 residues. CDR1 SGHTA and CDR2 FQGNSA come from the germline V gene.

This clone came up once. The V gene is TRBV29-1, the J gene TRBJ2-1, with D possibly TRBD2 on 7 matching bases. There are 16 residues in the CDR3. V was trimmed by 4 bases and J by 2 bases, leaving 18 bases between them. Germline loops: CDR1 SQVTM, CDR2 ANQGSEA. CDR3 bases: TGCAGCGTTGCCGAGGGGGGGCGGGGGACCTACAATGAGCAGTTCTTC. Its translation: CSVAEGGRGTYNEQFF.

The chain uses TRBV18 and TRBJ1-5, with D possibly TRBD1 on 5 matching bases. Looked up from germline, CDR1 is KGHSH and CDR2 is LQKENI. V was cut by 3 bases and J by 7 bases, with 10 bases left in between. This CDR3 is 13 amino acids long. The CDR3 here is CASSPEQDQPQHF. In DNA, the CDR3 is TGTGCCAGCTCACCTGAACAGGACCAGCCCCAGCATTTT.

The chain links TRBV7-9 to TRBJ2-3; perhaps TRBD2 as D (5 bases). V shed 5 bases and J shed 2 bases, with 14 bases lying between them. The germline CDR1 and CDR2 sequences are SEHNR and FQNEAQ (reference sequence). This CDR3 has 15 residues. CDR3 DNA: TGTGCCAGCAGCCCCGGAGGCGGCTACACAGATACGCAGTATTTT. Protein product: CASSPGGGYTDTQYF.

This clone showed up just once. DNA of the CDR3: TGTGCCAGCAGTGCCGGGACAGGGGCTGGAAACACCATATATTTT. Amino acid sequence: CASSAGTGAGNTIYF. The rearrangement links TRBV2 to TRBJ1-3; 10 bases match TRBD1. The V and J ends lost 4 bases and 2 bases, in that order; junction bases with no gene match: 2. The CDR3 covers 15 residues. Germline CDR1 SNHLY, CDR2 FYNNEI.

CDR3 in amino acids: CATTPAGKVGLGGYTF. The CDR3 DNA follows: TGTGCCACCACCCCCGCAGGGAAGGTTGGTTTAGGTGGCTACACCTTC. The V gene is TRBV15, the J gene TRBJ1-2, with D perhaps TRBD1 (5 bases). V lost 7 bases and J lost 7, with 25 bases in between. Germline V CDR1 and CDR2: LNHNV, YYDKDF (reference sequence). CDR3 size: 16 residues.

The chain joins TRBV14 to TRBJ1-1; 11 positions agree with TRBD1. V lost 4 bases and J lost 5; bases outside the gene matches: 9. The CDR3 contains 16 residues. Per the germline V gene, CDR1 is SGHDN and CDR2 is FVKESK. The CDR3 reads CASSPRDRGRFTEAFF. The DNA for the CDR3 is TGTGCCAGCAGCCCCCGGGACAGGGGGAGGTTTACTGAAGCTTTCTTT.

This clone was observed once. This chain uses TRBV28 with TRBJ2-5; tentatively, D is TRBD1 (7 bases). CDR1 and CDR2 (germline): MDHEN, SYDVKM. V was clipped by 8 bases and J by 0 bases, with 25 bases between them. This CDR3 region has 18 residues. The CDR3 is CASARGEFAETYQETQYF. For the CDR3, the DNA is TGTGCCAGCGCCAGGGGGGAGTTTGCGGAGACGTACCAAGAGACCCAGTACTTC.

The chain uses TRBV5-1 and TRBJ2-2; TRBD1 aligns across 12 bases. V was pared by 3 bases and J by 5 bases, with 5 bases of the junction left unmatched. The CDR3 runs to 16 residues. Germline-derived CDR1 and CDR2 are SGHRS and YFSETQ. The CDR3 is CASSWGQGAVTGELFF. In nucleotides, the CDR3 is TGCGCCAGCAGCTGGGGACAGGGGGCAGTTACCGGGGAGCTGTTTTTT. Complete variable domain (other parts from reference TRBV5-1 and TRBJ2-2): KAGVTQTPRYLIKTRGQQVTLSCSPISGHRSVSWYQQTPGQGLQFLFEYFSETQRNKGNFPGRFSGRQFSNSRSEMNVSTLELGDSALYLCASSWGQGAVTGELFFGEGSRLTVL.

V and J are TRBV6-1 and TRBJ2-1; D is uncertain. The CDR3 sequence is 14 residues long. The germline CDR1 and CDR2 sequences are MNHNS and SASEGT. V lost 2 bases to trimming and J lost 3 bases, with 8 bases between them. DNA of the CDR3: TGTGCCAGCAGTGAATATACCTACTACAATGAGCAGTTCTTC. It yields the protein CASSEYTYYNEQFF.

The chain recombines TRBV6-6 with TRBJ2-2, with D tentatively TRBD2 (7 bases). The CDR3 has 14 amino acids. Per germline, CDR1 MNHNY and CDR2 SVGAGI (reference sequence). Trimming stripped 7 bases from V and 3 bases from J, with 12 bases between. DNA for the CDR3: TGTGCCAGCACCGGGGGGCCAGACACCGGGGAGCTGTTTTTT. Translating gives CASTGGPDTGELFF.

The V call is TRBV28, the J call TRBJ1-2, with D perhaps TRBD1 (6 bases). V was shortened by 6 bases and J by 2 bases, with 10 bases between the two germline ends. Germline V gene data show CDR1 as MDHEN and CDR2 as SYDVKM. The CDR3 spans 13 residues. CDR3 DNA sequence: TGTGCCAGCAGCGCACAGGGAAACTATGGCTACACCTTC. Translation gives CASSAQGNYGYTF.

This chain uses TRBV6-5 with TRBJ1-2, with no clear D. The CDR3 is 12 amino acids. V lost 10 bases and J lost 1, with 10 bases in between. Per germline, CDR1 MNHEY and CDR2 SVGAGI. The CDR3 DNA follows: TGTGCCATTGGACGGGGTAACTATGGCTACACCTTC. This encodes CAIGRGNYGYTF.

This rearrangement joins TRBV2 to TRBJ2-1; 12 nucleotides match TRBD2. Losses at the gene ends were 7 bases for V and 6 bases for J; bases not matched to a gene: 4. Germline-derived CDR1 and CDR2 are SNHLY and FYNNEI. The CDR3 is made up of 14 amino acids. The CDR3 is CASTLAGGPNEQFF. The CDR3 DNA reads TGTGCCAGCACGCTAGCGGGGGGGCCCAATGAGCAGTTCTTC.

The rearrangement joins TRBV5-1 to TRBJ2-5; the match to TRBD2 covers 9 bases. Unmatched junction bases numbered 7, after V lost 0 bases and J lost 4 bases. The CDR3 is made up of 16 amino acids. Germline lookup yields CDR1 SGHRS and CDR2 YFSETQ. CDR3 in amino acids: CASSLAPSGAGETQYF. Here the CDR3 DNA reads TGCGCCAGCAGCTTGGCGCCTAGCGGGGCAGGAGAGACCCAGTACTTC.

The V gene is TRBV6-5, the J gene TRBJ2-1, with 7 bases matching TRBD1. J gave up 12 bases and V 5 bases, and 4 bases lay outside the gene matches. CDR3 length: 11 residues. CDR1 and CDR2 from the germline V gene are MNHEY and SVGAGI. CDR3 sequence: CASSLQGLQFF. DNA for the CDR3: TGTGCCAGCAGTCTACAGGGGTTGCAGTTCTTC.